The clone carrying this T cell receptor beta chain was detected only a few times. Antigen unknown. The CDR3 runs to 18 residues. Germline values: CDR1 SGHRS, CDR2 YFSETQ. Through a sample-barcoded 5' primer and a J-beta primer mix, a second PCR was run for about 6 to 11 cycles. All cDNA molecules were each tagged by a template-switch adaptor with 12 random nucleotides. One entry per CDR3 protein results from TCRdb running MiXCR on the 5' RACE reads. The sample includes roughly 1,500,000 distinct CDR3 sequences, around 39% of them seen just once. The data stem from a study of blood T cells in healthy people across ages. The wider study: Per two T cells, template switching captured roughly one barcoded beta molecule.

A minimum of 6.5 million PBMCs was isolated per sample. Study-level results: Correlation between TCR beta diversity and naive T cell percentage was strong.

The receptor was derived from a woman aged 18 to 35 in good health. The chain combines TRBV5-1 with TRBJ2-4; 8 nucleotides match TRBD1. The last part of the DNA fits TRBJ2-7 better; the J call may be wrong. The material sequenced was blood. The CDR3 reads CASSPLYLTGAGTYEQYF. DNA of the CDR3: TGCGCCAGCAGCCCACTATACTTGACAGGGGCGGGTACCTACGAGCAGTACTTC.